This T cell receptor (beta chain) was recorded in a study of T cell repertoires in cytomegalovirus infection. Across the whole study: The authors relied on CMV epitopes, both recently identified HLA-C-restricted and well-studied HLA-B-restricted. CMV infection together with matching HLA type was indicated by public TCR beta signatures.

Broader study findings: Ex vivo responses were dominated by HLA-C-restricted CMV-specific TCR beta clonotypes.

For this clonotype: Its target is not known.

One entry per CDR3 protein, called by TCRdb with MiXCR from the reads. The table has about 770,000 distinct CDR3 sequences, approximately 32% seen once. V trimming: 1 base; J trimming: 14 bases; junction bases outside the gene matches: 8. This CDR3 contains 13 residues. Germline CDR1 MGHRA, CDR2 YSYEKL. Source: cultured CD8+ T cells from PBMCs, taken from culture after CMV antigen stimulation. The chain recombines TRBV4-1 with TRBJ2-3; 8 bases match TRBD1. This clonotype was obtained from a human donor in good health (CMV status not recorded). Some clones in this sample may be carry-over from other donors' samples. CDR3 sequence (DNA): TGCGCCAGCAGCCAAGGGTCTGCAGGGGGCACGTATTTT. This codes for CASSQGSAGGTYF.